One TCR beta chain is described in this entry. No antigen is known for it. Germline values: CDR1 MDHEN, CDR2 SYDVKM. This CDR3 comprises 14 residues. V was trimmed by 6 bases and J by 4 bases, leaving 15 bases between them. This record comes from a study of shared clonotypes between healthy human individuals. The study, taken as a whole, reports: Among non-shared clonotypes, generation probabilities were lower than among those shared by all four donors.

It was at deep level that the assay was run. TCRdb's copy holds only in-frame clones and misses some; the assay was immunoSEQ multiplex PCR. The sample holds roughly 1.5 million clones, under 99% seen once. Sequences were obtained from naive CD4+ T cells sorted from blood. This sample's subset: CD45RA+ positively selected. The TCR comes from a young man in good health. V usage is TRBV28 and J usage is TRBJ1-1, with a possible D match to TRBD1 (6 bases). The CDR3 DNA reads TGTGCCAGCAGCAAGGGGGATTGGGCCACTGAAGCTTTCTTT. Its protein product is CASSKGDWATEAFF.